This TCR beta chain derives from a study of OX40 agonist ivuxolimab in advanced cancers. Study-level background: Ivuxolimab, an agonistic anti-OX40 (CD134) antibody, was given to patients.

Study results and limitations: At 0.1 to 3.0 mg/kg, clonal expansion of CD4+ and CD8+ blood T cells had occurred by week 6. Partial responders dosed at 0.1-3.0 mg/kg displayed clonal expansion ranking among the lowest.

The table came from immunoSEQ multiplex PCR; TCRdb's copy has only in-frame clones and leaves some out. The table includes more than 85,000 clones, approximately 89% detected once. The CDR3 runs 14 residues. Germline-derived CDR1 and CDR2 are SGHNT and YYREEE (reference sequence). The ends were cut back, 0 bases at V and 7 bases at J, with 8 bases in the middle. Regarding this clone: Antigen: not known.

This chain uses TRBV5-4 with TRBJ1-6; weak D call: TRBD1 (5 bases). The source was CD4+ or CD8+ T cells sorted from blood, collected in a trial of the OX40 agonist ivuxolimab. This sequence originates from an adult with an advanced solid tumor such as melanoma, head and neck, liver or kidney cancer. CDR3 bases: TGTGCCAGCAGCTTGGGGGAGGGGAATTCACCCCTCCACTTT. It yields the protein CASSLGEGNSPLHF.